This T cell receptor (beta chain) is from a study of T-cell reconstitution after alpha-beta-depleted transplantation in children. Trimming pared 10 bases from V and 1 base from J, leaving 7 bases between. The CDR3 is 12 amino acids. Preparation of the TCRbeta library involved a method that used unique molecular identifiers. TCRdb reprocessed the PCR reads with MiXCR, giving one entry per CDR3 protein. The sample consists of roughly 790,000 distinct CDR3 sequences, 16% of them appearing once. The chain recombines TRBV12-3 or TRBV12-4 with TRBJ2-2; unclear D gene. The source of this sequence is a male patient aged 10 to 17 who had a stem cell transplant for acute lymphoblastic leukemia, so the T cells may come from the graft donor. The material was PBMCs, mostly from graft donor cells, obtained 360 days after TCRalphabeta/CD19-depleted stem cell transplant. Here the CDR3 reads CATRRNTGELFF. DNA for the CDR3: TGTGCCACCCGACGGAACACCGGGGAGCTGTTTTTT.